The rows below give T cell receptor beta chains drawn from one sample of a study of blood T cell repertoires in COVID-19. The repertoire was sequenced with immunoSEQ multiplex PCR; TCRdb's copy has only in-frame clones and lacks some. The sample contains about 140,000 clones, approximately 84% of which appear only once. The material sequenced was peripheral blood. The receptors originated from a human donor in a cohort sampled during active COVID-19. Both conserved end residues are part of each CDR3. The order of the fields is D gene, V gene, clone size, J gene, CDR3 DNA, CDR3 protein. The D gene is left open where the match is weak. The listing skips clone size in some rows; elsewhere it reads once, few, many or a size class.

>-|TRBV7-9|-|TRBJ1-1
TGTGCCGTTCGAAGTAGGGGTGACACTGAAGCTTTCTTT
CAVRSRGDTEAFF
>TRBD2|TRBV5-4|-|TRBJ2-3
TGTGCCAGCAGCGGAGTGGCGGGGGGGGGCACAGATACGCAGTATTTT
CASSGVAGGGTDTQYF
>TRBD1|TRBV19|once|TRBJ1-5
TGTGCCAGTACGTTCGGGACAGGGGGCATGAATCAGCCCCAGCATTTT
CASTFGTGGMNQPQHF
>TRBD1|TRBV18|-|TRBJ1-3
TGTGCCAGCTCGCCCCGGGACAGTCACTCTGGAAACACCATATATTTT
CASSPRDSHSGNTIYF
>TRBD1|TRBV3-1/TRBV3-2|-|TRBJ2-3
TGTGCCAGCAGCCAAGATAACAGGGGGCCCACAGATACGCAGTATTTT
CASSQDNRGPTDTQYF
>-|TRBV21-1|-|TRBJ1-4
TGTGCCAGCAGCACTTACCGACAGTTGATTAATGAAAAACTGTTTTTT
CASSTYRQLINEKLFF
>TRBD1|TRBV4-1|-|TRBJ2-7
TGCGCCAGCAGCCCATGGGGGACAGTCGACTACGAGCAGTACTTC
CASSPWGTVDYEQYF
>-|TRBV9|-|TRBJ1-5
TGTGCCAGCAGCGTAGATACAGGGTTTGGACAGCCCCAGCATTTT
CASSVDTGFGQPQHF
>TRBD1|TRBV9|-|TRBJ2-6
TGTGCCAGCAGCGTACTGACAGGGAACTCTGGGGCCAACGTCCTGACTTTC
CASSVLTGNSGANVLTF
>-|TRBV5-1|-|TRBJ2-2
TGCGCCAGCAGCCGGCAACAGGGCGCCGGGGAGCTGTTTTTT
CASSRQQGAGELFF
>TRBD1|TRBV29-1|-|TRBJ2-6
TGCAGCGTTGATGGGACAGGGGGTGGTGGGGCCAACGTCCTGACTTTC
CSVDGTGGGGANVLTF
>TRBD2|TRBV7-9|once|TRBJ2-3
TGTGCCAGCAGCCCGACTAGCGGGAGAACAGATACGCAGTATTTT
CASSPTSGRTDTQYF
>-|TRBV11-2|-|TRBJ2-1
TGTGCCAGCAGCTTATCAGGGGTGGGGAATGAGCAGTTCTTC
CASSLSGVGNEQFF
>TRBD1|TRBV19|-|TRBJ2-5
TGTGCCAGTGACCCACGGACAGGGGGCCGGGAGACCCAGTACTTC
CASDPRTGGRETQYF
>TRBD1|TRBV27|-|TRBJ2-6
TGTGCCAGCAGTCCAAGGACAGGGGGCGCGTTAATACCTGGGGCCAACGTCCTGACTTTC
CASSPRTGGALIPGANVLTF
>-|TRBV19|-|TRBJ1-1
TGTGCCAGTAGTACGCATACAAAGGGGGGGGCGAACACTGAAGCTTTCTTT
CASSTHTKGGANTEAFF
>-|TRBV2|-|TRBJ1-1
TGTGCCAGCAGTGTTGGACTTATGAACACTGAAGCTTTCTTT
CASSVGLMNTEAFF
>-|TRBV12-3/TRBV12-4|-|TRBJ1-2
TGTGCCAGTTCCGCAGGTCGAGGCTACACCTTC
CASSAGRGYTF
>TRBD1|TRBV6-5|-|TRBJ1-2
TGTGCCATCGGCTCCCGGGACAGGGCGTCCTATGGCTACACCTTC
CAIGSRDRASYGYTF
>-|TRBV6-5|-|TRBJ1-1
TGTGCCAGCAGCGGAAAAACAGTGAACACTGAAGCTTTCTTT
CASSGKTVNTEAFF
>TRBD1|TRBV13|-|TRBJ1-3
TGTGCCAGCAGCCCCAATTGGATGACAGGGACTGGAAACACCATATATTTT
CASSPNWMTGTGNTIYF
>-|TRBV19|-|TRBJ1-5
TGTGCCAGTCAGTGGTCGAGCAATCAGCCCCAGCATTTT
CASQWSSNQPQHF
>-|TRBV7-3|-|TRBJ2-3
TGTGCCAGCAGCGGGAGTGGTACAGATACGCAGTATTTT
CASSGSGTDTQYF
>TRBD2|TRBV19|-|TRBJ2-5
TGTGCCAGTAGTTTCCCCAGCAGCGGGGGGACTCGGGGGACCCAGTACTTC
CASSFPSSGGTRGTQYF
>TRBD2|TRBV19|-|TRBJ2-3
TGTGCCAGTACCCCGACTAGCGGGGGCCCAGATACGCAGTATTTT
CASTPTSGGPDTQYF
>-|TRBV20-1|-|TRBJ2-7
TGCAGTGCTAGTCCCCCCAAAGAGCAGTACTTC
CSASPPKEQYF
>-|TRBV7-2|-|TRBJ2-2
TGTGCCAGCAGCTCTACCGGGACGGGAGCCGGGGAGCTGTTTTTT
CASSSTGTGAGELFF
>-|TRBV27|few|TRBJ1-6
TGTGCCAGCACCATAAACGTGGGGGGATCACCCCTCCACTTT
CASTINVGGSPLHF
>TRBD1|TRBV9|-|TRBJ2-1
TGTGCCAGCAATACAAACCAGGGGGTCGATGAGCAGTTCTTC
CASNTNQGVDEQFF
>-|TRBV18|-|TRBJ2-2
TGTGCCAGCTCGAACCAGGATTCCTCCGGGGAGCTGTTTTTT
CASSNQDSSGELFF
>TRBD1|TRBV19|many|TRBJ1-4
TGTGCCAGTAGTATACCGGGACAGGGGGCAACTAATGAAAAACTGTTTTTT
CASSIPGQGATNEKLFF
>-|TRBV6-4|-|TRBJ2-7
TGTGCCAGCAGCGCTACCCCTTACTACGAGCAGTACTTC
CASSATPYYEQYF